A selection of T cell receptor beta chains follows, all from one sample in a study of vaccination effects on CD4 cells after COVID-19. Their cognate antigens are unknown. Data came from immunoSEQ multiplex PCR; TCRdb stores just in-frame clones and leaves some out. This table has 20,000 to 25,000 clones, roughly 75% appearing once. This specimen consisted of CD4+ T cells from PBMCs cultured without peptide, obtained before COVID-19 vaccination. Receptors were obtained from a human donor who received a COVID-19 vaccine. Both conserved end residues are part of each CDR3. Fields, in order: clone size, J gene, D gene, V gene, CDR3 DNA, CDR3 protein. A D gene is named only where the DNA matches it firmly. Where a row states a size, it is once, few, many or the class of an expanded clone; other rows omit it.

few	TRBJ1-2	NA	TRBV5-4	TGTGCCAGCAGCTTGTACGGTAACTATGGCTACACCTTC	CASSLYGNYGYTF
NA	TRBJ2-3	NA	TRBV5-1	TGCGCCAGCAGCTTGGAGGGGAACCCGCCTCCTGATACGCAGTATTTT	CASSLEGNPPPDTQYF
NA	TRBJ1-1	NA	TRBV6-6	TGTGCCAGCAGTAAAGGACAGACTGAAGCTTTCTTT	CASSKGQTEAFF
NA	TRBJ2-5	NA	TRBV10-3	TGTGCCATCAGGGCTACCCACCCAGAGACCCAGTACTTC	CAIRATHPETQYF
NA	TRBJ2-3	TRBD2	TRBV7-2	TGTGCCAGCAGCTATGCGACTAGCGGGGGTACAGGAGGTACGCAGTATTTT	CASSYATSGGTGGTQYF
NA	TRBJ2-3	TRBD2	TRBV9	TGTGCCAGCAGTGCGGGCGGGACTAGCGGGGGGCCAGATACGCAGTATTTT	CASSAGGTSGGPDTQYF
few	TRBJ1-1	TRBD1	TRBV7-2	TGTGCCAGCAGCTTAAGGCAGGGGGGAGCTTTCTTT	CASSLRQGGAFF
NA	TRBJ2-5	TRBD1	TRBV5-1	TGCGCCAGCAGCTTCCCAGGGGGCCAAGAGACCCAGTACTTC	CASSFPGGQETQYF
NA	TRBJ2-1	NA	TRBV24-1	TGTGCCACCAGTGATTCCCGCAGACCGAGGGACAATGAGCAGTTCTTC	CATSDSRRPRDNEQFF
NA	TRBJ2-1	NA	TRBV7-9	TGTGCCAGCAGCTACCGCCCTCGGGGAACGGGTTACAATGAGCAGTTCTTC	CASSYRPRGTGYNEQFF
NA	TRBJ2-2	NA	TRBV2	TGTGCCAGCACTCCGGAGTCCGGCGGGGAGCTGTTTTTT	CASTPESGGELFF
NA	TRBJ1-4	NA	TRBV6-5	TGTGCCAGCAGTTTTCTAGGGGGGGATGAAAAACTGTTTTTT	CASSFLGGDEKLFF
NA	TRBJ1-6	NA	TRBV9	TGTGCCAGCAGCCCCGGGACCGTGAATTCACCCCTCCACTTT	CASSPGTVNSPLHF
NA	TRBJ2-7	NA	TRBV7-9	TGTGCCAGCAGCTTAGGGCCGGGGGCCTACGAGCAGTACTTC	CASSLGPGAYEQYF
once	TRBJ1-1	NA	TRBV14	TGTGCCAGCAGCCAATTCCCGGGGGGCACTGAAGCTTTCTTT	CASSQFPGGTEAFF
NA	TRBJ1-1	NA	TRBV2	TGTGCCAGCAGTGAAGCTCCGCTGGGCACTGAAGCTTTCTTT	CASSEAPLGTEAFF
once	TRBJ2-2	NA	TRBV6-1	TGTGCCAGCGAAAAAAAGAGGGGGGAGCTGTTTTTT	CASEKKRGELFF
NA	TRBJ2-3	NA	TRBV5-4	TGTGCCAGCAGCTTGGCCCAGAATCCTAGCACAGATACGCAGTATTTT	CASSLAQNPSTDTQYF
NA	TRBJ1-1	NA	TRBV28	TGTGCCAGCAGCAGGGACCCGAACACTGAAGCTTTCTTT	CASSRDPNTEAFF
NA	TRBJ1-5	TRBD1	TRBV5-6	TGTGCCAGCAGCCGTTGGCTGGGACAGGGCCACCAGCCCCAGCATTTT	CASSRWLGQGHQPQHF